This TCR beta chain emerged from a study of blood T cell repertoires in COVID-19. Study-level information: The United States, Italy and Spain provided the acute and convalescent COVID-19 samples.

This CDR3 is built from 15 residues. J gave up 4 bases and V 6 bases, and 8 bases lay outside the gene matches. Per the germline V gene, CDR1 is MNHEY and CDR2 is SVGEGT. Produced via immunoSEQ multiplex PCR; TCRdb's table is partial and in-frame only. The sample yields about 300,000 clones, around 86% seen once. The receptor's source is a woman between 35 and 50 years old who had recovered from COVID-19. This chain joins TRBV6-2 or TRBV6-3 and TRBJ2-7; 11 bases map to TRBD1. Sequencing used peripheral blood. CDR3 protein: CASSQDRGRGYEQYF. As DNA, the CDR3 is TGTGCCAGCAGCCAGGACAGGGGGCGAGGATACGAGCAGTACTTC.